Listed below are T cell receptor beta chains from one sample, sequenced in a study of OX40 agonist ivuxolimab in advanced cancers. Using immunoSEQ multiplex PCR, the repertoire was profiled, and TCRdb retains in-frame clones only, with some absent. The sample lists 75,000 to 85,000 clones, roughly 87% occurring once. This material consisted of CD4+ or CD8+ T cells sorted from blood, taken in a trial of the OX40 agonist ivuxolimab. The receptors originated from an adult with an advanced solid tumor such as melanoma, head and neck, liver or kidney cancer. The CDR3 runs from the conserved cysteine through the conserved F or W. The order of the fields is CDR3 protein, CDR3 DNA, D gene, J gene, V gene, clone size. D genes are given only for firm matches. Size is stated for part of the rows, as once, few or many counts, or as a class when the clone is expanded.

CDR3 protein: CATSRELTGDYGYTF
CDR3 DNA: TGTGCCACCAGCAGAGAGTTAACAGGAGACTATGGCTACACCTTC
D gene: -
J gene: TRBJ1-2
V gene: TRBV15
clone size: -

CDR3 protein: CASSSYPQSGLFF
CDR3 DNA: TGTGCCAGCAGCTCGTACCCCCAGTCGGGGCTGTTTTTT
D gene: -
J gene: TRBJ2-2
V gene: TRBV7-2
clone size: -

CDR3 protein: CASGSSSYEQYF
CDR3 DNA: TGTGCCAGCGGTTCGAGCTCCTACGAGCAGTACTTC
D gene: -
J gene: TRBJ2-7
V gene: TRBV7-2
clone size: -

CDR3 protein: CASTIGPNTEAFF
CDR3 DNA: TGTGCCAGCACCATTGGGCCGAACACTGAAGCTTTCTTT
D gene: -
J gene: TRBJ1-1
V gene: TRBV7-9
clone size: -

CDR3 protein: CAISESPDRNYGYTF
CDR3 DNA: TGTGCCATCAGTGAGTCCCCGGACCGTAACTATGGCTACACCTTC
D gene: -
J gene: TRBJ1-2
V gene: TRBV10-3
clone size: -

CDR3 protein: CASSTIREPWYGYTF
CDR3 DNA: TGTGCCAGTAGTACCATCAGGGAACCGTGGTATGGCTACACCTTC
D gene: -
J gene: TRBJ1-2
V gene: TRBV19
clone size: -

CDR3 protein: CASSSYRDRGYEQYF
CDR3 DNA: TGTGCCAGCAGCTCATACCGGGACAGGGGCTACGAGCAGTACTTC
D gene: TRBD1
J gene: TRBJ2-7
V gene: TRBV11-2
clone size: few

CDR3 protein: CASSRRQGSFHQPQHF
CDR3 DNA: TGTGCCAGCAGCCGACGACAGGGGTCGTTTCATCAGCCCCAGCATTTT
D gene: TRBD1
J gene: TRBJ1-5
V gene: TRBV28
clone size: -

CDR3 protein: CATRGYNEQFF
CDR3 DNA: TGTGCCACCCGGGGCTACAATGAGCAGTTCTTC
D gene: -
J gene: TRBJ2-1
V gene: TRBV2
clone size: -

CDR3 protein: CSVHLRVTGELFF
CDR3 DNA: TGCAGCGTTCACCTCAGAGTCACCGGGGAGCTGTTTTTT
D gene: -
J gene: TRBJ2-2
V gene: TRBV29-1
clone size: -

CDR3 protein: CASSPAFQGSYEQYF
CDR3 DNA: TGTGCCAGCAGCCCCGCGTTCCAGGGCTCCTACGAGCAGTACTTC
D gene: -
J gene: TRBJ2-7
V gene: TRBV7-8
clone size: -

CDR3 protein: CATYGTGLGDYNEQFF
CDR3 DNA: TGTGCCACTTATGGGACAGGACTAGGGGACTACAATGAGCAGTTCTTC
D gene: -
J gene: TRBJ2-1
V gene: TRBV27
clone size: -

CDR3 protein: CASNEWDESYEQYF
CDR3 DNA: TGTGCCAGCAACGAATGGGACGAAAGCTACGAGCAGTACTTC
D gene: -
J gene: TRBJ2-7
V gene: TRBV2
clone size: -

CDR3 protein: CASSMGQILAKNIQYF
CDR3 DNA: TGTGCCAGTAGTATGGGACAGATACTAGCCAAAAACATTCAGTACTTC
D gene: TRBD1
J gene: TRBJ2-4
V gene: TRBV19
clone size: -

CDR3 protein: CASSGLQGSYGYTF
CDR3 DNA: TGTGCCAGCAGCGGCCTCCAGGGCAGCTATGGCTACACCTTC
D gene: -
J gene: TRBJ1-2
V gene: TRBV9
clone size: -

CDR3 protein: CASSQDGGQGGNQPQHF
CDR3 DNA: TGCGCCAGCAGCCAAGACGGGGGACAGGGCGGCAATCAGCCCCAGCATTTT
D gene: TRBD1
J gene: TRBJ1-5
V gene: TRBV4-3
clone size: -

CDR3 protein: CASSPLKGPNEKLFF
CDR3 DNA: TGTGCCAGCTCACCACTGAAGGGTCCTAATGAAAAACTGTTTTTT
D gene: -
J gene: TRBJ1-4
V gene: TRBV18
clone size: -

CDR3 protein: CASSPTSGEQYF
CDR3 DNA: TGCGCCAGCAGCCCGACCTCGGGGGAGCAGTACTTC
D gene: -
J gene: TRBJ2-7
V gene: TRBV5-1
clone size: -

CDR3 protein: CASSLGPQVGEQFF
CDR3 DNA: TGTGCCAGCAGCTTGGGGCCTCAAGTGGGCGAGCAGTTCTTC
D gene: -
J gene: TRBJ2-1
V gene: TRBV5-6
clone size: -

CDR3 protein: CTSSPRDRGSGANVLTF
CDR3 DNA: TGCACCAGCAGCCCAAGAGACAGGGGCTCTGGGGCCAACGTCCTGACTTTC
D gene: -
J gene: TRBJ2-6
V gene: TRBV1
clone size: -

CDR3 protein: CAGRRTGIDEQFF
CDR3 DNA: TGTGCCGGTCGAAGGACAGGGATCGATGAGCAGTTCTTC
D gene: TRBD1
J gene: TRBJ2-1
V gene: TRBV2
clone size: -

CDR3 protein: CATWGRGSNQPQHF
CDR3 DNA: TGTGCCACTTGGGGGCGCGGATCAAATCAGCCCCAGCATTTT
D gene: -
J gene: TRBJ1-5
V gene: TRBV19
clone size: -

CDR3 protein: CASSNGPHENTGELFF
CDR3 DNA: TGTGCCAGCAGCAATGGCCCCCACGAGAACACCGGGGAGCTGTTTTTT
D gene: -
J gene: TRBJ2-2
V gene: TRBV21-1
clone size: -

CDR3 protein: CASSSGPTNYGYTF
CDR3 DNA: TGTGCCAGCTCATCGGGACCAACTAACTATGGCTACACCTTC
D gene: -
J gene: TRBJ1-2
V gene: TRBV18
clone size: -

CDR3 protein: CASSLAPASPYGYTF
CDR3 DNA: TGTGCCAGCAGCCTGGCCCCGGCCTCCCCCTATGGCTACACCTTC
D gene: -
J gene: TRBJ1-2
V gene: TRBV5-8
clone size: -

CDR3 protein: CASSLEGTGGSTDTQYF
CDR3 DNA: TGTGCCAGCAGCTTAGAGGGGACAGGAGGAAGCACAGATACGCAGTATTTT
D gene: TRBD1
J gene: TRBJ2-3
V gene: TRBV11-2
clone size: once

CDR3 protein: CASSLGRGDTEAFF
CDR3 DNA: TGTGCCAGCAGCCTCGGACGGGGGGACACTGAAGCTTTCTTT
D gene: -
J gene: TRBJ1-1
V gene: TRBV7-8
clone size: once

CDR3 protein: CASRTTSGANNEQFF
CDR3 DNA: TGTGCCAGCAGAACTACTAGCGGGGCTAACAATGAGCAGTTCTTC
D gene: TRBD2
J gene: TRBJ2-1
V gene: TRBV11-2
clone size: -

CDR3 protein: CASSLDVASGNTIYF
CDR3 DNA: TGCGCCAGCAGCCTGGACGTAGCTTCTGGAAACACCATATATTTT
D gene: -
J gene: TRBJ1-3
V gene: TRBV5-1
clone size: -

CDR3 protein: CASSSLATYEQYF
CDR3 DNA: TGTGCCAGCAGCTCGCTAGCTACCTACGAGCAGTACTTC
D gene: -
J gene: TRBJ2-7
V gene: TRBV7-9
clone size: -

CDR3 protein: CASSYQIPGLAYEQYF
CDR3 DNA: TGTGCCAGCAGTTACCAAATCCCGGGACTAGCTTACGAGCAGTACTTC
D gene: TRBD2
J gene: TRBJ2-7
V gene: TRBV6-5
clone size: -

CDR3 protein: CASSRTGTDTQYF
CDR3 DNA: TGTGCCAGCAGCCGTACAGGGACAGATACGCAGTATTTT
D gene: -
J gene: TRBJ2-3
V gene: TRBV7-9
clone size: -

CDR3 protein: CASSPPVEQYF
CDR3 DNA: TGCGCCAGCAGTCCTCCGGTTGAGCAGTACTTC
D gene: -
J gene: TRBJ2-7
V gene: TRBV23-1
clone size: -

CDR3 protein: CASSSGTGINYGYTF
CDR3 DNA: TGTGCCAGCAGTTCAGGGACAGGAATTAACTATGGCTACACCTTC
D gene: TRBD1
J gene: TRBJ1-2
V gene: TRBV6-5
clone size: once

CDR3 protein: CASSPGEAREQYF
CDR3 DNA: TGTGCCAGCAGTCCGGGGGAAGCCCGCGAGCAGTACTTC
D gene: -
J gene: TRBJ2-7
V gene: TRBV28
clone size: -

CDR3 protein: CASSPPKSGGGSETQYF
CDR3 DNA: TGTGCCAGCTCACCCCCGAAGAGCGGGGGTGGGTCAGAGACCCAGTACTTC
D gene: TRBD2
J gene: TRBJ2-5
V gene: TRBV18
clone size: -

CDR3 protein: CASSPVLSGRAGGNEQFF
CDR3 DNA: TGTGCCAGCAGCCCTGTTCTTAGCGGGAGGGCCGGGGGCAATGAGCAGTTCTTC
D gene: TRBD2
J gene: TRBJ2-1
V gene: TRBV5-5
clone size: -

CDR3 protein: CASSTSGTGLAYEQYF
CDR3 DNA: TGTGCCAGCTCCACCTCCGGGACAGGGTTGGCGTACGAGCAGTACTTC
D gene: TRBD1
J gene: TRBJ2-7
V gene: TRBV18
clone size: -

CDR3 protein: CASSITGRNEQYF
CDR3 DNA: TGTGCCAGCAGTATTACCGGGCGTAACGAGCAGTACTTC
D gene: -
J gene: TRBJ2-7
V gene: TRBV28
clone size: -

CDR3 protein: CASSWSALSPLHF
CDR3 DNA: TGTGCCAGCAGTTGGAGCGCGCTTTCACCCCTCCACTTT
D gene: -
J gene: TRBJ1-6
V gene: TRBV6-5
clone size: -

CDR3 protein: CASSLGVIAGQETQYF
CDR3 DNA: TGTGCCAGCAGCTTGGGGGTGATAGCGGGTCAAGAGACCCAGTACTTC
D gene: TRBD2
J gene: TRBJ2-5
V gene: TRBV11-3
clone size: -

CDR3 protein: CASSTGGQARVDLQFF
CDR3 DNA: TGTGCCAGCAGCACTGGCGGACAGGCGCGGGTGGATTTACAGTTCTTC
D gene: TRBD1
J gene: TRBJ2-1
V gene: TRBV5-8
clone size: -

CDR3 protein: CASSLERGLAGVDETQYF
CDR3 DNA: TGTGCCAGCAGCTTAGAACGTGGTTTGGCGGGAGTTGATGAGACCCAGTACTTC
D gene: TRBD2
J gene: TRBJ2-5
V gene: TRBV7-7
clone size: -

CDR3 protein: CATSREGLGYNEQFF
CDR3 DNA: TGTGCCACCAGCAGGGAGGGCCTGGGGTACAATGAGCAGTTCTTC
D gene: -
J gene: TRBJ2-1
V gene: TRBV15
clone size: -

CDR3 protein: CASSALAEETQYF
CDR3 DNA: TGTGCCAGCAGTGCCCTAGCGGAAGAGACCCAGTACTTC
D gene: TRBD2
J gene: TRBJ2-5
V gene: TRBV2
clone size: -

CDR3 protein: CSAFDNEQFF
CDR3 DNA: TGCAGTGCGTTTGACAATGAGCAGTTCTTC
D gene: -
J gene: TRBJ2-1
V gene: TRBV20-1
clone size: -

CDR3 protein: CASTPRQGSNEQFF
CDR3 DNA: TGTGCCAGCACCCCCCGGCAGGGGAGCAATGAGCAGTTCTTC
D gene: -
J gene: TRBJ2-1
V gene: TRBV6-5
clone size: -

CDR3 protein: CASSSGTPGGGYTF
CDR3 DNA: TGTGCCAGCAGCTCGGGGACTCCGGGAGGAGGCTACACCTTC
D gene: -
J gene: TRBJ1-2
V gene: TRBV7-6
clone size: -

CDR3 protein: CASSRGGYEQFF
CDR3 DNA: TGTGCCAGCTCTCGGGGGGGCTATGAGCAGTTCTTC
D gene: TRBD2
J gene: TRBJ2-1
V gene: TRBV6-1
clone size: -

CDR3 protein: CASKSEGTDTQYF
CDR3 DNA: TGTGCCAGTAAGTCGGAGGGCACAGATACGCAGTATTTT
D gene: -
J gene: TRBJ2-3
V gene: TRBV19
clone size: few

CDR3 protein: CASSQELAGGPGETQYF
CDR3 DNA: TGTGCCAGCAGCCAAGAGTTAGCGGGAGGGCCCGGAGAGACCCAGTACTTC
D gene: TRBD2
J gene: TRBJ2-5
V gene: TRBV4-2
clone size: -

CDR3 protein: CAVRGQVSTDTQYF
CDR3 DNA: TGTGCCGTGCGTGGTCAGGTCAGCACAGATACGCAGTATTTT
D gene: -
J gene: TRBJ2-3
V gene: TRBV15
clone size: -

CDR3 protein: CASSEQGNEQYF
CDR3 DNA: TGTGCCAGCAGTGAACAGGGGAACGAGCAGTACTTC
D gene: -
J gene: TRBJ2-7
V gene: TRBV2
clone size: -